The rows below give T cell receptor beta chains drawn from one sample of a study of Ad26.COV2.S vaccination and SARS-CoV-2 variants. Here immunoSEQ multiplex PCR was the method, and the copy in TCRdb shows in-frame clones only, minus some. In the table there are about 400,000 clones, around 89% of which are singletons. The sample here was peripheral blood, taken in a trial of Ad26.COV2.S vaccine versus placebo. The receptors were gathered from a person aged 18-60 years who received the Ad26.COV2.S COVID-19 vaccine or a placebo. The CDR3 runs from the conserved cysteine through the conserved F or W. Fields, in order: V gene, CDR3 length, clone size, J gene, D gene, CDR3 DNA, CDR3 protein. A D gene is named only where the DNA matches it firmly. Rows give clone size only sometimes, using once, few, many, or a class for an expanded clone.

TRBV5-6	16	-	TRBJ2-7	-	TGTGCCAGCAGCACGAGGACAGCAGTAATCTCCTACGAGCAGTACTTC	CASSTRTAVISYEQYF
TRBV28	15	-	TRBJ2-7	TRBD1	TGTGCCAGCAGTGGGCATGTAGGGGGCTCGGGGGAGCAGTACTTC	CASSGHVGGSGEQYF
TRBV19	12	-	TRBJ2-5	TRBD1	TGTGCCAGTAGTTCAGGGGGAGAGACCCAGTACTTC	CASSSGGETQYF
TRBV5-1	15	once	TRBJ2-7	TRBD1	TGCGCCAGCAGCTTGGGATACAGGGGGCCGGACGAGCAGTACTTC	CASSLGYRGPDEQYF
TRBV5-5	14	-	TRBJ1-5	TRBD1	TGTGCCAGCAGCACGGGACAGTTCAATCAGCCCCAGCATTTT	CASSTGQFNQPQHF
TRBV4-3	15	-	TRBJ2-1	TRBD2	TGCGCCAGCAGCCTGGGGGGGACGGGCTACAATGAGCAGTTCTTC	CASSLGGTGYNEQFF
TRBV28	16	-	TRBJ2-1	TRBD2	TGTGCCAGCAGTTTGTCACTAGCGGGGCGATACAATGAGCAGTTCTTC	CASSLSLAGRYNEQFF
TRBV6-2/TRBV6-3	15	-	TRBJ2-7	TRBD2	TGTGCCAGCAGTTACTCAGCGGGGAGCTCCTACGAGCAGTACTTC	CASSYSAGSSYEQYF
TRBV6-4	15	large	TRBJ2-3	TRBD1	TGTGCCAGCAGTGCCGGGACAGGGTTGCCAGATACGCAGTATTTT	CASSAGTGLPDTQYF
TRBV6-1	16	-	TRBJ1-6	-	TGTGCCAGCAGTGACCCCTGGGGGACCTATAATTCACCCCTCCACTTT	CASSDPWGTYNSPLHF
TRBV4-2	14	-	TRBJ2-3	-	TGTGCCAGCAGCCAGCTTGGGGCGAAAGATACGCAGTATTTT	CASSQLGAKDTQYF
TRBV6-5	14	-	TRBJ2-2	-	TGTGCCAGCCTTCGGGACCATAACACCGGGGAGCTGTTTTTT	CASLRDHNTGELFF
TRBV19	14	-	TRBJ1-3	-	TGTGCCAGTAGTTCCCACAGCGTTGGAAACACCATATATTTT	CASSSHSVGNTIYF
TRBV4-3	13	-	TRBJ2-1	-	TGCGCCAGCAGCCAAGATCAGGGTAATGAGCAGTTCTTC	CASSQDQGNEQFF
TRBV19	14	-	TRBJ2-3	TRBD1	TGTGCCAGTAGTGCCCAGGGGGCTGCAGATACGCAGTATTTT	CASSAQGAADTQYF
TRBV4-3	16	-	TRBJ1-2	TRBD1	TGCGCCAGCAGCCACCTTACCGGGACAGTGAACTATGGCTACACCTTC	CASSHLTGTVNYGYTF
TRBV13	15	-	TRBJ2-2	TRBD2	TGTGCCAGCAGCTCCCGGACTAGATACACCGGGGAGCTGTTTTTT	CASSSRTRYTGELFF
TRBV9	15	-	TRBJ1-3	TRBD1	TGTGCCAGCAGTCAAACAGGGGGCGGAGGAAACACCATATATTTT	CASSQTGGGGNTIYF
TRBV30	13	-	TRBJ1-2	-	TGTGCCTGGGAGCCCGGGACTATCTATGGCTACACCTTC	CAWEPGTIYGYTF
TRBV25-1	15	-	TRBJ2-1	-	TGTGCCAGCAGTGAATCGCCGGGTTCCTACAATGAGCAGTTCTTC	CASSESPGSYNEQFF
TRBV7-8	15	many	TRBJ1-3	-	TGTGCCAGCAGCACCCGGACAGTCTCTGGAAACACCATATATTTT	CASSTRTVSGNTIYF
TRBV7-2	15	-	TRBJ2-5	TRBD2	TGTGCCAGCAGCTTAAGCCCGGGGGGCCAAGAGACCCAGTACTTC	CASSLSPGGQETQYF
TRBV7-3	15	-	TRBJ2-1	TRBD2	TGTGCCAGCAGCACCCAGCGGGGAGCCTACAATGAGCAGTTCTTC	CASSTQRGAYNEQFF
TRBV2	16	once	TRBJ1-1	TRBD1	TGTGCCAGCAAATTCACGACCGGGACAGGGAACACTGAAGCTTTCTTT	CASKFTTGTGNTEAFF
TRBV12-3/TRBV12-4	13	-	TRBJ1-5	-	TGTGCCAGCAGTTTAGTTAATTTAGGGCCCCAGCATTTT	CASSLVNLGPQHF
TRBV6-5	15	-	TRBJ2-5	TRBD1	TGTGCCAGCAGGGACCGGGACAGGGGTGGGGAGACCCAGTACTTC	CASRDRDRGGETQYF
TRBV5-1	13	once	TRBJ2-1	-	TGCGCCAGCAGCTTGGGGCCTTGGGATGAGCAGTTCTTC	CASSLGPWDEQFF
TRBV11-3	13	-	TRBJ2-1	-	TGTGCCAGCAGCTTAAGCCAGAGCAATGAGCAGTTCTTC	CASSLSQSNEQFF
TRBV7-2	15	-	TRBJ1-5	-	TGTGCCAGCAGCAGAACCGGGACAAGTTATCAGCCCCAGCATTTT	CASSRTGTSYQPQHF
TRBV7-2	13	-	TRBJ2-1	-	TGTGCCAGCAGCTTAGTTACCTACAATGAGCAGTTCTTC	CASSLVTYNEQFF
TRBV6-5	14	-	TRBJ1-1	-	TGTGCCAGCAGTTACGCGGGGGCTTTGGCTGAAGCTTTCTTT	CASSYAGALAEAFF
TRBV2	15	-	TRBJ1-5	TRBD1	TGTGCCAGCAGCAATCTCAGGGGGGACAATCAGCCCCAGCATTTT	CASSNLRGDNQPQHF
TRBV30	14	-	TRBJ1-2	TRBD1	TGTGCCTGGAGTTTGACAGGGGGCGAGGGTTTCTACACCTTC	CAWSLTGGEGFYTF
TRBV5-1	17	few	TRBJ1-4	TRBD1	TGCGCCAGCAGCTGGGGAACAGGGGCTGGGGGAGCTGAAAAACTGTTTTTT	CASSWGTGAGGAEKLFF
TRBV19	14	-	TRBJ2-2	TRBD1	TGTGCCAGTAGTCCCCGACAGGGCACCGGGGAGCTGTTTTTT	CASSPRQGTGELFF
TRBV27	15	-	TRBJ2-3	-	TGTGCCAGCAGTTTCTTGGTGGGGGGCACAGATACGCAGTATTTT	CASSFLVGGTDTQYF
TRBV6-2/TRBV6-3	16	-	TRBJ1-1	TRBD1	TGTGCCAGCAGTTACGGGACAGGGGGCGTTAGAACTGAAGCTTTCTTT	CASSYGTGGVRTEAFF